This T cell receptor (beta chain) was recorded in a study of identical twins. It was template switching that added a universal primer site, and there were unique molecular identifiers on the cDNA. MiXCR was run by TCRdb on the 5' RACE reads, yielding one entry per CDR3 protein. The sample shows 150,000 or so distinct CDR3 sequences, under 4.5% of them seen only once. The sample holds a few counts of this clonotype. No antigen is known for it. In every case, the donor was a healthy Caucasian. Study-wide findings and caveats: Fewer insertions were carried by abundant cord blood beta clonotypes, but none was seen in memory repertoires.

The CDR3 consists of 11 residues. Germline-derived CDR1 and CDR2 are SQVTM and ANQGSEA. Deletions cut 4 bases from V and 8 bases from J, with 9 bases between. Sequenced input: memory T cells sorted from blood. The V gene is TRBV29-1, the J gene TRBJ2-1; possibly TRBD1 or TRBD2 for D (6 bases each). The clonotype originates from a man aged 18-30 years in good health. The CDR3 spells CSVVGGYEQFF. The CDR3 DNA reads as TGCAGCGTTGTAGGGGGGTATGAGCAGTTCTTC.